The T cell receptor (beta chain) described here comes from a study of shared clonotypes between healthy human individuals. Overall study findings and caveats: Naive subsets usually exceeded memory subsets in estimated richness.

The input for sorted-subset replicate PCRs was around 0.2 ug DNA, tens of thousands of T cell genomes. Original processing notes: ImmunoSEQ only sent back junction sequences with no quality scores, so filtering was done differently. Libraries were prepared by immunoSEQ multiplex PCR; TCRdb keeps only in-frame clonotypes and omits some of them. That table gives V, J and clone size, and the DNA gave D and trimming. The table has approximately 100,000 clones, roughly two thirds seen once. Details on this clone: Its target is not known.

The CDR3 is 18 residues long. J gave up 5 bases and V 1 base, and 12 bases lay outside the gene matches. Per germline, CDR1 MNHNS and CDR2 SASEGT. V is TRBV6-1 and J is TRBJ2-5; 11 bases agree with TRBD2. The clonotype comes from a man younger than 40 in good health. Sequencing was performed on memory CD8+ T cells sorted from blood. Subset in this sample: CD45RO+ cells pooled with CCR7-negative TemRA cells. DNA of the CDR3: TGTGCCAGCAGTGAAGGATCGTGGCTAGCGGGAGGCTTGGAGACCCAGTACTTC. As protein: CASSEGSWLAGGLETQYF.